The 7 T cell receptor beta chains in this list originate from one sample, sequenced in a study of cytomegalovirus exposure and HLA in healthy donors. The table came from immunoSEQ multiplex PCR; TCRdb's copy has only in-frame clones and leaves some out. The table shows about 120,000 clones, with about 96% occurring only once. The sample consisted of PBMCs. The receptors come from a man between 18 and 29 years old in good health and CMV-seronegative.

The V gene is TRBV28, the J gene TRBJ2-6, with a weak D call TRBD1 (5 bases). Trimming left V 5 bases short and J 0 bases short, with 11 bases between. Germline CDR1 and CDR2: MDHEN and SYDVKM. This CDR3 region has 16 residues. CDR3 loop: CASSGARSSGANVLTF. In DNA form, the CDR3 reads TGTGCCAGCAGTGGGGCGCGGAGCTCTGGGGCCAACGTCCTGACTTTC.

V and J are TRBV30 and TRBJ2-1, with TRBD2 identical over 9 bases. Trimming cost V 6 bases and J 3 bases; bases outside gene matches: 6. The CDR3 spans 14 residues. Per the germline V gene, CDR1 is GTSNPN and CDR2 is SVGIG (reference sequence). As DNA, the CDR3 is TGTGCCTGCCCTCGCGGGAGGGGCTACAATGAGCAGTTCTTC. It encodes CACPRGRGYNEQFF. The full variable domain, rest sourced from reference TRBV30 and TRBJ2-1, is SQTIHQWPATLVQPVGSPLSLECTVEGTSNPNLYWYRQAAGRGLQLLFYSVGIGQISSEVPQNLSASRPQDRQFILSSKKLLLSDSGFYLCACPRGRGYNEQFFGPGTRLTVL.

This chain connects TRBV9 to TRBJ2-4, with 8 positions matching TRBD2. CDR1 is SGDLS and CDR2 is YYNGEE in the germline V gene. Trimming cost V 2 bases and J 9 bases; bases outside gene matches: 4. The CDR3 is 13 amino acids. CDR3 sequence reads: CASSVFGRGIQYF. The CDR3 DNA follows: TGTGCCAGCAGCGTCTTCGGGAGGGGCATTCAGTACTTC.

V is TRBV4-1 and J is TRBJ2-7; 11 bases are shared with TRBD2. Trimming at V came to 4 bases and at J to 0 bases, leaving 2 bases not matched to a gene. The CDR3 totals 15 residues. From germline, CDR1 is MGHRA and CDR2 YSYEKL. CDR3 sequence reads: CASSLGLAGSYEQYF. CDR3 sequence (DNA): TGCGCCAGCAGCCTCGGACTAGCGGGCTCCTACGAGCAGTACTTC.

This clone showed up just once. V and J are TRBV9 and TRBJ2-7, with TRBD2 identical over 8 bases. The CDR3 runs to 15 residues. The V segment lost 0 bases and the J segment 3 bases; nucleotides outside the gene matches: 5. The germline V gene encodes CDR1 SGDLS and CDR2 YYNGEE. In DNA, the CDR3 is TGTGCCAGCAGCGTAGATAGTAGCGGGGTCTACGAGCAGTACTTC. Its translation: CASSVDSSGVYEQYF.

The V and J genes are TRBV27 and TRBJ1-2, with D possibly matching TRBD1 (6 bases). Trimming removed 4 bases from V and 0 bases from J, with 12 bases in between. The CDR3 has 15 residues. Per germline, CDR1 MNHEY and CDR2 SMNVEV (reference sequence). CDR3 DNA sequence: TGTGCCAGCAGTTGGACAGCCCAATCTAACTATGGCTACACCTTC. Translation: CASSWTAQSNYGYTF.

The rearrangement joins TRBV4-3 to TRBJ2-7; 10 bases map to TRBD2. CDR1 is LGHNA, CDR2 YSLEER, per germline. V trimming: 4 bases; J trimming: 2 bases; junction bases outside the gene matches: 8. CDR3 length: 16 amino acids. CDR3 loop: CASSRTRTSGAYEQYF. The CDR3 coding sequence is TGCGCCAGCAGCCGAACAAGGACTAGCGGAGCCTACGAGCAGTACTTC.